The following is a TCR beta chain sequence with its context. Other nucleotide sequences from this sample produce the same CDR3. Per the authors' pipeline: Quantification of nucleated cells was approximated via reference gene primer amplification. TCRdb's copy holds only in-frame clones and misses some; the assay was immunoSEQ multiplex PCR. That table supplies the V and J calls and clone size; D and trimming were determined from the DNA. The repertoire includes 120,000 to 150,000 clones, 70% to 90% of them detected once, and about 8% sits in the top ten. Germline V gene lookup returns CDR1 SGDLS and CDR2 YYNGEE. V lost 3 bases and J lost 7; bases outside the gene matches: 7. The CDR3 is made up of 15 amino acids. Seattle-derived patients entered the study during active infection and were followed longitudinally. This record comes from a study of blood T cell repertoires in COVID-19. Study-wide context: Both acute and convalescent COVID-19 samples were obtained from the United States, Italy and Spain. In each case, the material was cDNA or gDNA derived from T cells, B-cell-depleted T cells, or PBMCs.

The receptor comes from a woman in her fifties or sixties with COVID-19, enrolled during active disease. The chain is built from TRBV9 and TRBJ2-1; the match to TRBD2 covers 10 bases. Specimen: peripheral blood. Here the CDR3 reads CASSGSGGARNEQFF. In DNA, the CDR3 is TGTGCCAGCAGCGGAAGCGGGGGGGCGCGTAATGAGCAGTTCTTC.